The entry below describes one T cell receptor beta chain. Its cognate antigen is unknown. The data stem from a study of T cells after yellow fever vaccination. Template-switching 5'RACE yielded the TCR cDNA; a universal primer site and UMIs were added in the process. TCRdb analysed the 5' RACE reads with MiXCR anew, one entry per CDR3 protein. This sample has almost 600,000 distinct CDR3 sequences, with about 13% found just once. Study-wide results and caveats: Some clonotypes were seen in both the CD4 and the CD8 compartments. These made up a small share and likely arose from convergent recombination. Subsequent booster samples again held most clones from primary vaccination (approximately 95% CD4, about 90% CD8).

The sequenced sample was PBMCs, obtained on the day of the yellow fever booster vaccination. This TCR was recovered from a man aged 25-45 years who received the YFV17D yellow fever vaccine.

The CDR3 region is CASSLSTGWADTQYF. Here the CDR3 DNA reads TGTGCCAGCTCACTCTCGACAGGGTGGGCAGATACGCAGTATTTT. The chain links TRBV18 to TRBJ2-3; 7 nucleotides agree with TRBD1. The J segment lost 4 bases and the V segment lost 4 bases, leaving 8 bases of the junction unmatched. Per germline, CDR1 KGHSH and CDR2 LQKENI. CDR3 length: 15 amino acids.